The entry below describes one TCR beta chain. The table lists this clone with a few counts. Its antigen target is currently unknown. No base quality values were provided; no much bigger clone lies one nucleotide off. Each donor gave one peripheral blood draw, approximately 100 mL on average, collected into heparinised tubes. Using a panel that included CD45RO, CCR7, CD25, CD127, CD95 and CD27, naive, central memory, regulatory and stem cell-like memory CD4+ T cells were sorted on a BD FACSAria II. All sorted populations exceeded 95% purity. PBMCs were separated immediately by Lymphoprep density gradient centrifugation and were stained directly, without being cultured. To minimize batch effects, samples were stained and sorted in pairs, one healthy donor with one patient per experiment. The High Capacity cDNA Reverse Transcription Kit was used to reverse transcribe all of the isolated RNA, meaning that expressed TCRB transcripts were what got sequenced. Naive, central memory and regulatory T cell samples underwent deep immunoSEQ sequencing, averaging roughly 3.4 million total reads per sample. Sorted cells were lysed in RLT buffer, and RNA was extracted using DNase-treated RNeasy Micro or Mini kits according to cell number. Each cell subset was processed on its own to prevent cross-contamination, while patient and healthy donor samples were processed together. TCRB sequences were amplified from cDNA with the immunoSEQ multiplex PCR, producing 87-bp fragments spanning the CDR3 region. The amplicons were sequenced using the Illumina HiSeq platform. Under the source paper's analysis protocol: Synthetic template baselines were used to correct PCR bias computationally, reads within Hamming distance 2 were collapsed together, and singletons that could not be merged were discarded. Reads were aligned to IMGT to assign V, D and J genes, CDR3 length, and insertions or deletions at six rearrangement sites. Within each subset, clonotype counts were normalized to sorted cell number, and only after that were true diversity and Gini coefficients computed with the tcR R package. The overlap coefficient, calculated on TCRB nucleotide sequences, was used to quantify repertoire sharing. TCRdb limited this immuneACCESS table to in-frame rearrangements with V and J called. A share of clones is missing; checked studies link under half to unresolved V genes, and the rest is unexplained. V, J and clone size are taken as reported in that table, and D and trimming were inferred from the DNA itself. The table for this sample lists 310,000 or so clones; about a tenth of them were counted only once. The top ten clonotypes cover 0.95% to 1.1% of the sample.

This specimen comes from a study of beta chain features in type 1 diabetes (dated by TCRdb to the late 2010s). A note on the overall study: Mean age, gender distribution, total cell number and subset yield were not different between patients and healthy donors. A total of approximately 100,000,000 sorted cells were examined across all samples, and the number of cells per subset was strongly correlated with RNA yield. The study compared TCRB repertoires of sorted circulating CD4+ T cell subsets between recently diagnosed type 1 diabetes patients and matched healthy donors. Whereas all 30 or so donors provided naive and central memory subsets, regulatory and stem cell-like memory subsets were isolated from just 8 patients and about 8 healthy donors.

The CDR3 runs 13 amino acids, cysteine and phenylalanine included. Left in the record is the CDR3 DNA by itself, 39 bases read in frame from the first base. A distance of 7 bases separates the germline ends of V and J, which lose 5 bases and 3 bases respectively. Per the germline V gene, SGHTA is the CDR1 and FQGNSA is the CDR2. Overall study results and their limits: Naive, central memory and regulatory TCRB repertoires appeared to be more similar among patients than among healthy donors. Because cDNA rather than genomic DNA was sequenced, highly expressing activated cells could have been over-represented, although no difference in activation and CD3 levels was found between groups. PCR may preferentially amplify shorter templates, but because patient and control samples were amplified and corrected together, any resulting skew would affect both groups equally. Patients with type 1 diabetes made fewer insertions and deleted more nucleotides at VDJ recombination sites, implying thymic rearrangement abnormalities. In all four CD4+ subsets, TCRB CDR3 length was moderately but significantly shorter in type 1 diabetes patients. Only small numbers of individuals were included in the HLA sub-analyses, which left unresolved whether HLA type had any influence on TCRB rearrangement.

Material: central memory CD4+ T cells from blood. The chain joins TRBV7-2 to TRBJ2-2; too little of a D gene remains to name it. The sequence was obtained from a man aged 25 to 45 with type 1 diabetes. The CDR3 corresponds to CASSPYYTGELFF. The nucleotide sequence is TGTGCCAGCAGCCCCTATTACACCGGGGAGCTGTTTTTT.